The 6 T cell receptor beta chains below were found in one sample sequenced in a study of long-term antiretroviral therapy in people with HIV. Running of the v3.0 immunoSEQ assay took place at survey level. Clones were read by immunoSEQ multiplex PCR, and TCRdb kept only the in-frame ones, dropping some. The table lists about 28,000 clones, around 83% of them singletons. The sample consisted of unsorted PBMCs, taken 0.4 years after starting antiretroviral therapy. All receptors derive from a man aged 18 to 35 with HIV.

The chain links TRBV15 to TRBJ2-1; 7 nucleotides agree with TRBD2. Germline lookup yields CDR1 LNHNV and CDR2 YYDKDF (reference sequence). The CDR3 is 12 amino acids. The ends lost 6 bases at V and 10 bases at J; junction bases unmatched: 6. The CDR3 bases are TGTGCCACCAGGACCGGGGGGAAAGAGCAGTTCTTC. Translated, it gives CATRTGGKEQFF.

The chain carries TRBV7-9 and TRBJ1-1; TRBD1 might be the D (5 bases). Germline V lookup: CDR1 SEHNR, CDR2 FQNEAQ (reference sequence). The V and J ends lost 1 base and 8 bases respectively, with 11 bases between them. The CDR3 spans 13 residues. The CDR3 sequence: CASSLDPGAEAFF. CDR3 in DNA: TGTGCCAGCAGCTTAGATCCCGGGGCCGAAGCTTTCTTT.

J is TRBJ2-1 and V is TRBV25-1; D not certain. The V gene lost 1 base and the J gene lost 0 bases, with 16 bases spanning the gap. The CDR3 is made up of 18 amino acids. Germline V gives CDR1 MGHDK, CDR2 SYGVNS. The CDR3 spells CASSESPADGGSYNEQFF. CDR3 in DNA: TGTGCCAGCAGTGAATCCCCCGCGGACGGCGGCTCCTACAATGAGCAGTTCTTC.

This clone was seen once. This CDR3 is CATSRDLSPGPPYNEQFF. For the CDR3, the DNA is TGTGCCACCAGCAGAGATCTGAGCCCGGGGCCCCCCTACAATGAGCAGTTCTTC. This chain joins TRBV15 and TRBJ2-1; the D call may be TRBD1 or TRBD2 (5 bases each). The CDR3 runs 18 residues. From germline, CDR1 is LNHNV and CDR2 YYDKDF (reference sequence). Trimming pared 0 bases from V and 2 bases from J, leaving 17 bases between.

This clone turned up a few times. The chain's CDR3 is CASSPNSYEQYF. CDR3 in DNA: TGTGCCAGCAGTCCCAACTCCTACGAGCAGTACTTC. The genes are TRBV27 and TRBJ2-7; no definite D call. The CDR3 is 12 amino acids. Germline CDR1 reads MNHEY; CDR2 reads SMNVEV (reference sequence). The V end lost 5 bases, the J end lost 0 bases, and 5 bases lay between the germline ends.

In this sample, this clone turned up once. The J gene is TRBJ1-2, the V gene TRBV7-9, with D unclear. This CDR3 is 15 amino acids long. Germline CDR1 SEHNR, CDR2 FQNEAQ (reference sequence). V lost 2 bases and J 4 bases, leaving 14 bases between the germline ends. This CDR3 reads CASSLTADRLYGYTF. CDR3 coding DNA: TGTGCCAGCAGCTTAACTGCGGACCGTCTCTATGGCTACACCTTC.